The 21 T cell receptor beta chains given below trace back to one sample, sequenced in a study of response to subunit inactivated influenza vaccine. TCRdb recomputed calls from the RT-PCR reads with MiXCR, one row per CDR3 protein. Among about 570,000 distinct CDR3 sequences listed, approximately 10% were seen once. In addition, the sample was reused for a study of T cells expressing NK-cell markers. That paper notes: UMIs were included in TCR beta cDNA generated by 5'RACE template switching.

This specimen was PBMCs from blood, taken on the day of vaccination. The receptor set was obtained from a man aged 50 or older who received an inactivated influenza vaccine.

This clonotype was found many times. V and J are TRBV5-1 and TRBJ2-3; D is unclear. CDR3 length: 16 residues. V was shortened by 4 bases and J by 0 bases, with 15 bases between the two germline ends. Germline V gene lookup returns CDR1 SGHRS and CDR2 YFSETQ. CDR3 in DNA: TGCGCCAGCAGCCTAGGGTCTTCATCTAGCACAGATACGCAGTATTTT. Protein product: CASSLGSSSSTDTQYF.

J is TRBJ2-7 and V is TRBV11-1; D is perhaps TRBD1 or TRBD2 (6 bases each). CDR3 length: 19 amino acids. V was trimmed by 2 bases and J by 2 bases, leaving 25 bases between them. Germline V CDR1 and CDR2: SGHAT, FQDESV (reference sequence). CDR3 coding DNA: TGTGCCAGCAGCTTAAGGGGGGCGGCGGCTACTAGCAGCACCTACGAGCAGTACTTC. Protein product: CASSLRGAAATSSTYEQYF.

The table lists this clonotype with a count of one. Here the CDR3 DNA reads TGTGCCAGCAGCTTCACTTGGGGGTGCTCCTACAATGAGCAGTTCTTC. This gives the protein CASSFTWGCSYNEQFF. This rearrangement joins TRBV7-3 to TRBJ2-1; D is possibly TRBD1 or TRBD2 (5 bases each). The V end was cut by 3 bases, the J end by 0 bases, with 12 bases between. CDR3 size: 16 residues. The germline V gene encodes CDR1 SGHTA and CDR2 FQGTGA.

This clonotype was counted only a few times. The chain recombines TRBV12-3 or TRBV12-4 with TRBJ1-1; D is perhaps TRBD1 (6 bases). The CDR3 is 14 amino acids. V lost 5 bases and J 5 bases, leaving 15 bases between the germline ends. The CDR3 protein is CASSPFGGRTEAFF. CDR3 coding DNA: TGTGCCAGCAGTCCCTTCGGGGGCCGAACTGAAGCTTTCTTT.

This clonotype was detected a few times. The chain couples TRBV4-2 to TRBJ2-3; tentative D call: TRBD2 (6 bases). CDR3 length: 17 residues. CDR1 and CDR2 (germline): LGHNA, YNFKEQ. V gave up 0 bases and J gave up 4 bases, with 17 bases separating them. CDR3 amino acids: CASSQDPGGNFADTQYF. CDR3 DNA: TGTGCCAGCAGCCAAGATCCCGGCGGGAACTTCGCAGATACGCAGTATTTT.

This clonotype was detected only a few times. The rearrangement links TRBV5-6 to TRBJ2-1, with TRBD2 identical over 9 bases. CDR1 is SGHDT, CDR2 YYEEEE, per germline. The CDR3 is made up of 15 amino acids. Trimming took 1 base from V and 7 from J; bases not matched to a gene: 6. DNA for the CDR3: TGTGCCAGCAGCTTGAAAGCGGGGGGCATAAATGAGCAGTTCTTC. Its translation is CASSLKAGGINEQFF.

The genes are TRBV12-3 or TRBV12-4 and TRBJ2-1, with 10 positions matching TRBD2. Losses at the gene ends were 9 bases for V and 5 bases for J; bases not matched to a gene: 7. The CDR3 is 14 residues long. This chain's CDR3 is CASQTSGLNNEQFF. Here the CDR3 DNA reads TGTGCCAGTCAGACTAGCGGGCTGAACAATGAGCAGTTCTTC.

The V call is TRBV7-2, the J call TRBJ2-2; 7 nucleotides line up with TRBD2. Germline values: CDR1 SGHTA, CDR2 FQGNSA. V lost 4 bases, J lost 0 bases, and 5 bases stayed unmatched. The CDR3 has 16 amino acids. CDR3 sequence: CASSSGTTTNTGELFF. CDR3 nucleotide sequence: TGTGCCAGCAGCTCCGGGACTACTACGAACACCGGGGAGCTGTTTTTT.

DNA for the CDR3: TGTGCCAGCAGACAGGGTCGGGGGACCCAGTACTTC. This gives the protein CASRQGRGTQYF. J is TRBJ2-5 and V is TRBV28; weak D call: TRBD1 (6 bases). Trimming removed 6 bases at V and 7 bases at J, with 12 bases between. Germline values: CDR1 MDHEN, CDR2 SYDVKM. The CDR3 totals 12 residues.

This clonotype was picked up a small number of times. V and J are TRBV11-2 and TRBJ1-4; TRBD1 agrees at 9 bases. After removal of 4 bases from V and 0 bases from J, the junction contained 15 bases not matched to a gene. CDR3 length: 20 amino acids. In germline, CDR1 is SGHAT, CDR2 FQNNGV. DNA for the CDR3: TGTGCCAGCAGCTCCTTTCTCGGGACAGGGACAGTGGCAACTAATGAAAAACTGTTTTTT. The encoded protein is CASSSFLGTGTVATNEKLFF.

A note on this clonotype: A read error may be the cause here, since a much bigger clone is one base away. The V and J genes are TRBV24-1 and TRBJ2-3; D may be TRBD2 (5 bases). The CDR3 is made up of 18 amino acids. CDR1 and CDR2 from the germline V gene are KGHDR and SFDVKD. CDR3 region: CATSDEAAGTPSTETQYF. For the CDR3, the DNA is TGTGCCACCAGTGATGAAGCAGCCGGTACCCCTAGCACAGAGACGCAGTATTTT.

The chain uses TRBV12-3 or TRBV12-4 and TRBJ1-4; the match to TRBD1 covers 8 bases. The CDR3 loop spans 14 amino acids. The V gene end was trimmed by 6 bases and the J gene end by 7 bases; junction bases not matched to a gene: 7. CDR3 amino acids: CASRWTGRAEKLFF. DNA for the CDR3: TGTGCCAGCAGGTGGACAGGGAGGGCTGAAAAACTGTTTTTT.

This chain links TRBV15 with TRBJ2-1; D not resolved. The V gene's germline CDR1 is LNHNV and CDR2 YYDKDF (reference sequence). V shed 0 bases and J shed 9 bases, with 9 bases lying between them. The CDR3 is 13 amino acids. The CDR3 region has the DNA TGTGCCACCAGCAGAGATCCAGTGGGTGAGCAGTTCTTC. Its protein is CATSRDPVGEQFF.

The chain couples TRBV4-3 to TRBJ2-1, with D maybe TRBD2 (6 bases). Germline assignment: CDR1 LGHNA and CDR2 YSLEER. Trimming cost V 5 bases and J 0 bases, with 17 bases left between them. The CDR3 has 17 amino acids. The CDR3 loop reads CASSTRWRDRSYNEQFF. In DNA form, the CDR3 reads TGCGCCAGCAGCACAAGATGGAGGGATCGCTCCTACAATGAGCAGTTCTTC.

This clonotype was detected a few times. The CDR3 DNA is TGTGCCAGCAGTTTAGACGGTGCCTATGGCTACACCTTC. This codes for CASSLDGAYGYTF. The chain links TRBV12-3 or TRBV12-4 to TRBJ1-2; D not resolved. The ends were cut back, 1 base at V and 4 bases at J, with 7 bases in the middle. The length of the CDR3 is 13 residues.

This clonotype was picked up a small number of times. The chain joins TRBV5-1 to TRBJ2-1; maybe TRBD1 (6 bases). V was shortened by 0 bases and J by 9 bases, with 10 bases between the two germline ends. This CDR3 is built from 13 residues. Germline assignment: CDR1 SGHRS and CDR2 YFSETQ. The CDR3 is CASSLDRVVEQFF. CDR3 coding DNA: TGCGCCAGCAGCTTGGACAGGGTGGTTGAGCAGTTCTTC. Together with reference TRBV5-1 and TRBJ2-1, the CDR3 gives the full variable domain: KAGVTQTPRYLIKTRGQQVTLSCSPISGHRSVSWYQQTPGQGLQFLFEYFSETQRNKGNFPGRFSGRQFSNSRSEMNVSTLELGDSALYLCASSLDRVVEQFFGPGTRLTVL.

The J gene is TRBJ2-5, the V gene TRBV5-4; no clear D. V shed 3 bases and J shed 7 bases, with 13 bases lying between them. The germline V gene has CDR1 SGHNT and CDR2 YYREEE (reference sequence). This CDR3 has 13 residues. The CDR3 nucleotides read TGTGCCAGCAGCTACAGTGAAGGGTTGACCCAGTACTTC. Translating gives CASSYSEGLTQYF.

This chain links TRBV7-8 with TRBJ2-1; tentatively, D is TRBD1 or TRBD2 (5 bases each). The germline V gene has CDR1 SGHVS and CDR2 FQNEAQ. The CDR3 is made up of 14 amino acids. The V gene lost 5 bases and the J gene lost 15 bases, with 23 bases spanning the gap. The chain's CDR3 is CASSPGDGFPSWFF. CDR3 sequence (DNA): TGTGCCAGCAGCCCCGGGGACGGATTCCCTAGTTGGTTCTTC.

This clonotype was seen a handful of times. The chain employs TRBV11-2 and TRBJ2-2; TRBD2 might be the D (5 bases). This CDR3 region has 17 residues. Trimming took off 0 bases at V and 4 bases at J, with 15 bases between the two ends. Germline V lookup: CDR1 SGHAT, CDR2 FQNNGV. In nucleotides, the CDR3 is TGTGCCAGCAGCTTAGAGAGAATCCGACGGGGCACCGGGGAGCTGTTTTTT. Its protein is CASSLERIRRGTGELFF.

This clonotype was observed a handful of times. The V call is TRBV12-3 or TRBV12-4, the J call TRBJ1-1; D call uncertain. This CDR3 region has 12 residues. The V gene lost 1 base and the J gene lost 7 bases, with 7 bases spanning the gap. The CDR3 nucleotides are TGTGCCAGCAGTTTAGGGTGGAGTGAAGCTTTCTTT. This sequence encodes CASSLGWSEAFF.

This clonotype was counted a few times. The V and J genes are TRBV6-2 or TRBV6-3 and TRBJ2-1, with 12 bases that match TRBD2. The V and J ends lost 1 base and 3 bases, in that order; junction bases with no gene match: 7. Germline lookup yields CDR1 MNHEY and CDR2 SVGEGT. The CDR3 spans 18 residues. CDR3 in amino acids: CASSYWFLAGGDYNEQFF. For the CDR3, the DNA is TGTGCCAGCAGTTACTGGTTCCTAGCGGGAGGGGACTACAATGAGCAGTTCTTC.